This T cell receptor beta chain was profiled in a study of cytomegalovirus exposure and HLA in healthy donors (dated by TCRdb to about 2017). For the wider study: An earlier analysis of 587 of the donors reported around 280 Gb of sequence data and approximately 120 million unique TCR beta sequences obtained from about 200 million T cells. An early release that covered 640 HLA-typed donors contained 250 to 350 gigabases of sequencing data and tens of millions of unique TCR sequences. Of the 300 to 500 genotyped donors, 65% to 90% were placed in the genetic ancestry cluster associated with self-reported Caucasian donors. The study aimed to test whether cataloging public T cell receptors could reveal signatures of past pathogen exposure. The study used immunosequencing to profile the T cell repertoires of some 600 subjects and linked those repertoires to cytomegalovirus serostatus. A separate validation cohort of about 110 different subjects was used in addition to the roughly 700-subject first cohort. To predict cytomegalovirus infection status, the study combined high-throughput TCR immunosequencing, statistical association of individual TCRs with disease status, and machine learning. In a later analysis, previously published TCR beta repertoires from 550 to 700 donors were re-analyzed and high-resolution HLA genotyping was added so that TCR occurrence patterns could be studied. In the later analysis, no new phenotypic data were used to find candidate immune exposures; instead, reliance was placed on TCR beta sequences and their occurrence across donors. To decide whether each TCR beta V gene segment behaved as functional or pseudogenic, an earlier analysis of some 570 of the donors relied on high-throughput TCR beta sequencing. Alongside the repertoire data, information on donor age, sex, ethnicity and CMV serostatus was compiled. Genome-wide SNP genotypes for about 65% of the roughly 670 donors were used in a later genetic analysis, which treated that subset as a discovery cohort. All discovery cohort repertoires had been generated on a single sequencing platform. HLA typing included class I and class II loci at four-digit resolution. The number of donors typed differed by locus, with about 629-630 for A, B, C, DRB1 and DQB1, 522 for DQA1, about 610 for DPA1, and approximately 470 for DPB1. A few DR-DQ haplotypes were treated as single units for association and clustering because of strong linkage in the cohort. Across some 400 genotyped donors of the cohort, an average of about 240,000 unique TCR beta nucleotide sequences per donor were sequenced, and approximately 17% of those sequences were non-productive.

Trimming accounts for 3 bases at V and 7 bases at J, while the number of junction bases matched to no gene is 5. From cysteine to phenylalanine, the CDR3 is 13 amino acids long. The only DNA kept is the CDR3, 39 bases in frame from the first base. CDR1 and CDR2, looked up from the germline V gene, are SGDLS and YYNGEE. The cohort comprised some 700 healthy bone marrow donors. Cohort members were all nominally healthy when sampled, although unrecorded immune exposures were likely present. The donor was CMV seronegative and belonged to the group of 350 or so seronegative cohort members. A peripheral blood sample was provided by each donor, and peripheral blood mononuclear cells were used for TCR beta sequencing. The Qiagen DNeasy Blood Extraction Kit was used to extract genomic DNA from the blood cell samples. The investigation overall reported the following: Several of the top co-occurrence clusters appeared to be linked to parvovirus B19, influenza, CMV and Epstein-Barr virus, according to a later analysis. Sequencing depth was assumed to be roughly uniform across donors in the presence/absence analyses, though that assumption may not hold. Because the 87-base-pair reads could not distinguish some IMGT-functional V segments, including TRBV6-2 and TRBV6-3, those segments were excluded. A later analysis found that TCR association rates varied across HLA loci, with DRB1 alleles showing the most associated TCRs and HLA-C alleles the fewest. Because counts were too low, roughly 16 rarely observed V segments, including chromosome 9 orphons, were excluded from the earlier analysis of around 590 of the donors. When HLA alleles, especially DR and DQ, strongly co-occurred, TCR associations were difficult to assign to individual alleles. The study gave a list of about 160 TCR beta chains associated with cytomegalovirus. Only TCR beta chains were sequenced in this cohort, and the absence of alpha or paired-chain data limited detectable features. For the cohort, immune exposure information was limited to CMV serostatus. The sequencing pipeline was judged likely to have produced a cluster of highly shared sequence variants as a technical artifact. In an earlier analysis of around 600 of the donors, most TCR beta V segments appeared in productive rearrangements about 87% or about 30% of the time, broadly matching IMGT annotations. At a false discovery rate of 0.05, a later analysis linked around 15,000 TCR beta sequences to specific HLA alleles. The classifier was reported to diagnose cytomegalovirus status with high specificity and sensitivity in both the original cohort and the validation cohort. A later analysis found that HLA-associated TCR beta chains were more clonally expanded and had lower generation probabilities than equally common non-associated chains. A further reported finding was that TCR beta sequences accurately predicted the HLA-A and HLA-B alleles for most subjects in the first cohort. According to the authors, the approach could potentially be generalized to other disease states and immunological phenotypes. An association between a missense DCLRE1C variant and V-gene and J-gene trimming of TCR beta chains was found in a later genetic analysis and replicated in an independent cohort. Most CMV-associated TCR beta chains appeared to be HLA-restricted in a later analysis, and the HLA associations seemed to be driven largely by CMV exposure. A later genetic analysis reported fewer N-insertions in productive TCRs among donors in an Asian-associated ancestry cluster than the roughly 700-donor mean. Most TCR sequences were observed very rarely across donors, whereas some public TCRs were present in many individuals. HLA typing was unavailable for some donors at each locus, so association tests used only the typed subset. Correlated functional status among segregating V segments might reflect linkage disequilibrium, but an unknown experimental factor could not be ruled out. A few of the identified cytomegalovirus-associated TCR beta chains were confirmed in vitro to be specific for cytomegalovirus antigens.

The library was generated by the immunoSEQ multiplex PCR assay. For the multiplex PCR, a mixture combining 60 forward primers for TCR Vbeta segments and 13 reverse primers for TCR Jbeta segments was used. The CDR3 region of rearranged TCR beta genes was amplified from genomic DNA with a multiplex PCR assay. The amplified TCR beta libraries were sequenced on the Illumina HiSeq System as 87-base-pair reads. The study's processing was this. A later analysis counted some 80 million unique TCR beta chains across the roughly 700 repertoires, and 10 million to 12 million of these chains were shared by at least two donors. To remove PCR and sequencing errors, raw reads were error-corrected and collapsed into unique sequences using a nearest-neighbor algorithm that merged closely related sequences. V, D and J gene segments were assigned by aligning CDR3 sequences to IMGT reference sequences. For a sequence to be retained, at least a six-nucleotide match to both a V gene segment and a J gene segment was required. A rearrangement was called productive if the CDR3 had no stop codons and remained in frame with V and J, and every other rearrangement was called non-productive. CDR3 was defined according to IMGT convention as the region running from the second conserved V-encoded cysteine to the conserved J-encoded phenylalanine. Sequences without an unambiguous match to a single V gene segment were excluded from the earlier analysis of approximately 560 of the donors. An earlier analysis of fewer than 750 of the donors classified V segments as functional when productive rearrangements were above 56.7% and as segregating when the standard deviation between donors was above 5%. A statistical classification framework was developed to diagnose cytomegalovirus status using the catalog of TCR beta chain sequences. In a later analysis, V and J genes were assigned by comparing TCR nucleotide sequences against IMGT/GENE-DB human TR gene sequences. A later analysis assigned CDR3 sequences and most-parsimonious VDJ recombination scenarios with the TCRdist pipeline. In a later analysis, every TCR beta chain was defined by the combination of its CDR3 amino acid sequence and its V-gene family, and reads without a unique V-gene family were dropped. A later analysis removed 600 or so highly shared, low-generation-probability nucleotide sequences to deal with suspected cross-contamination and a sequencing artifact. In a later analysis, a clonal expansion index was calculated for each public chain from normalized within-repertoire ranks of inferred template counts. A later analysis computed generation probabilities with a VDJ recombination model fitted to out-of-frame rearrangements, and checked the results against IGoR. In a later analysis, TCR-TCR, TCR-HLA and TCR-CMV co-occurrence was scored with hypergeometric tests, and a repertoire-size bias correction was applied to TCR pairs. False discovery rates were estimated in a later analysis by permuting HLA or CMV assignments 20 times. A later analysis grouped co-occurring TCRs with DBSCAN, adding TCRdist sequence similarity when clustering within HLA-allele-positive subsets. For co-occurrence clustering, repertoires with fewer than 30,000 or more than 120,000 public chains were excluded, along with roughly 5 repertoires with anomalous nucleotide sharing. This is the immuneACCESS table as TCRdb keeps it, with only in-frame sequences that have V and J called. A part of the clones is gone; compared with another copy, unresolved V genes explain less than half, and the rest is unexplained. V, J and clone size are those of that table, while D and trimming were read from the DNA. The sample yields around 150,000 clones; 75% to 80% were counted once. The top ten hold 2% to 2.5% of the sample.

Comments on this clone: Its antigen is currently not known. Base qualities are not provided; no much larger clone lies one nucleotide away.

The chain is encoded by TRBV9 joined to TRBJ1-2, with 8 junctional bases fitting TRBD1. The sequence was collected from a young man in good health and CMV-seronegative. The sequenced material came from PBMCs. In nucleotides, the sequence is TGTGCCAGCAGCGGACGGACAGGGTTTGGCTACACCTTC. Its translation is CASSGRTGFGYTF.